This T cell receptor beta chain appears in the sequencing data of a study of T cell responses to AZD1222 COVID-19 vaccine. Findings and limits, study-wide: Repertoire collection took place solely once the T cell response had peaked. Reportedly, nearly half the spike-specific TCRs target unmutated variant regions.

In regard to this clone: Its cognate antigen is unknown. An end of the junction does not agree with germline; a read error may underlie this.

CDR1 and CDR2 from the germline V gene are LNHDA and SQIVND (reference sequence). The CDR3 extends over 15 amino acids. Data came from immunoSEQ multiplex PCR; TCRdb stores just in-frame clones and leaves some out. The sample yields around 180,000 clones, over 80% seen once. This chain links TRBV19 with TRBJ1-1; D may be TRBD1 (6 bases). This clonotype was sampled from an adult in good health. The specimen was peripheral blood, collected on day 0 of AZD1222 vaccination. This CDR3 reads CASSPDRTYPTDAFF. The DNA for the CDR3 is TGTGCCAGTAGTCCTGACAGGACTTACCCCACTGATGCTTTCTTT.